Below, 3 T cell receptor beta chains from the same sample are listed, as sequenced in a study of regulatory T cells in long-lasting Graves disease. Both iRepertoire HTBI primers and Arm-PCR of CDR3 regions were used to build the TCR beta libraries. TCRdb itself ran the multiplex PCR reads through MiXCR, one entry per CDR3 protein. The sample has under 450,000 distinct CDR3 sequences; around 20% are singletons. The time point: persistent/refractory GD, antithyroid drugs over 5 years with positive TRAb. Extracted RNA from PBMCs served as the source of the TCR library. The sample in question was peripheral blood mononuclear cells (PBMCs), obtained when the disease was refractory, from a patient treated with antithyroid drugs. These receptors were obtained from a female donor with Graves disease.

The V call is TRBV28, the J call TRBJ2-3; 7 nucleotides match TRBD2. With 6 bases clipped from V and 5 bases from J, the junction kept 11 bases outside the gene matches. From germline, CDR1 is MDHEN and CDR2 SYDVKM. CDR3 size: 15 residues. The CDR3 reads CASRQAGRFIDTQYF. The CDR3 DNA is TGTGCCAGCAGGCAAGCGGGGCGGTTCATAGATACGCAGTATTTT.

The rearrangement uses TRBV9 and TRBJ2-3; 10 nucleotides align to TRBD2. The CDR3 is 17 residues long. Germline V CDR1 and CDR2: SGDLS, YYNGEE. The J segment lost 0 bases and the V segment lost 0 bases, leaving 4 bases of the junction unmatched. The CDR3 DNA reads as TGTGCCAGCAGCGTAGGGACTAGCGGAGCTAGCACAGATACGCAGTATTTT. Protein: CASSVGTSGASTDTQYF.

The V gene is TRBV7-9, the J gene TRBJ2-4; 9 bases align to TRBD2. J lost 7 bases, V lost 2 bases, and 3 bases had no gene match. Per the germline V gene, CDR1 is SEHNR and CDR2 is FQNEAQ (reference sequence). The CDR3 covers 14 residues. The CDR3 loop reads CASSLIAGDNIQYF. CDR3 nucleotide sequence: TGTGCCAGCAGCTTAATAGCGGGAGACAACATTCAGTACTTC. Together with reference TRBV7-9 and TRBJ2-4, the CDR3 gives the full variable domain: DTGVSQNPRHKITKRGQNVTFRCDPISEHNRLYWYRQTLGQGPEFLTYFQNEAQLEKSRLLSDRFSAERPKGSFSTLEIQRTEQGDSAMYLCASSLIAGDNIQYFGAGTRLSVL.